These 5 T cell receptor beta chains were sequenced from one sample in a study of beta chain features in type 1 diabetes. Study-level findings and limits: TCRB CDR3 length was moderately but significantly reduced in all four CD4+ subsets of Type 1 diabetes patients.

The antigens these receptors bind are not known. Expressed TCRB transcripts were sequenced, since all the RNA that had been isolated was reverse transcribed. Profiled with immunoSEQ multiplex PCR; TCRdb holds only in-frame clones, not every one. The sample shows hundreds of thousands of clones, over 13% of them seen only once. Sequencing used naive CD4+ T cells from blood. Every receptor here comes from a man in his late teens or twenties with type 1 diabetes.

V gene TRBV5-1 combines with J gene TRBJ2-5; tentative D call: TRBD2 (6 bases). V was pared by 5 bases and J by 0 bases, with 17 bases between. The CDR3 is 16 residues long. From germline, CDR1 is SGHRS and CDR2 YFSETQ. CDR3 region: CASRRTLRDYQETQYF. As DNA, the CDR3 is TGCGCCAGCAGGCGCACTCTCCGGGACTACCAAGAGACCCAGTACTTC.

As DNA, the CDR3 is TGTGCCAGCAGTCTCGGGGCCGAAGAGACCCAGTACTTC. Translation gives CASSLGAEETQYF. V usage is TRBV11-2 and J usage is TRBJ2-5, with D perhaps given as TRBD1 or TRBD2 (5 bases each). CDR1 is SGHAT, CDR2 FQNNGV, per germline. The CDR3 runs 13 residues. Deletions cut 6 bases from V and 3 bases from J, with 11 bases between.

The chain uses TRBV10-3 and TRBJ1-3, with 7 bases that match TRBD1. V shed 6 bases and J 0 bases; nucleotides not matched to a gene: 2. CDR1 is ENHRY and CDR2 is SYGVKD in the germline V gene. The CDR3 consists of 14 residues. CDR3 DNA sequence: TGTGCCATCAGAGGACAGGTCTCTGGAAACACCATATATTTT. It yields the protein CAIRGQVSGNTIYF.

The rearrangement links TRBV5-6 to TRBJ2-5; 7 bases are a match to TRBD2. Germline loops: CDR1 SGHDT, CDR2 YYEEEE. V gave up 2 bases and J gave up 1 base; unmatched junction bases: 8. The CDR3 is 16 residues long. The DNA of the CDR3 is TGTGCCAGCAGCTTTCCTTGGGGGGGGTCCCAAGAGACCCAGTACTTC. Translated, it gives CASSFPWGGSQETQYF.

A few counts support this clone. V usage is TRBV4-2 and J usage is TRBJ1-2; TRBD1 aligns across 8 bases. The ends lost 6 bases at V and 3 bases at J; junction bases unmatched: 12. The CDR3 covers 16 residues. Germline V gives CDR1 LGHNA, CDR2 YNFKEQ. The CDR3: CASRHTRQGMDYGYTF. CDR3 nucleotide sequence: TGTGCCAGCAGACATACGAGACAGGGGATGGACTATGGCTACACCTTC.